These 5 T cell receptor beta chains came from one sample sequenced in a study of beta chain features in type 1 diabetes. All of the isolated RNA was reverse transcribed, so expressed TCRB transcripts were sequenced. Some clones are missing from TCRdb's copy, which holds only in-frame ones; the method was immunoSEQ multiplex PCR. The data show approximately 170,000 clones, around 8% seen once. Their target antigens are unknown. Study results and caveats: Within each of all four CD4+ subsets, Type 1 diabetes patients had TCRB CDR3s that were moderately but significantly shorter.

Source material: central memory CD4+ T cells from blood. These receptors originate from a woman between 40 and 55 years old with type 1 diabetes.

The chain uses TRBV5-4 and TRBJ2-1; 7 bases line up with TRBD1. This CDR3 has 13 amino acids. With 3 bases clipped from V and 8 bases from J, the junction kept 5 bases outside the gene matches. Germline assignment: CDR1 SGHNT and CDR2 YYREEE (reference sequence). CDR3: CASSYQGVDEQFF. The CDR3 DNA is TGTGCCAGCAGCTATCAGGGGGTCGATGAGCAGTTCTTC.

The chain employs TRBV27 and TRBJ1-1; D unclear. Trimming took 6 bases from V and 0 from J, leaving 11 bases between them. This CDR3 is 14 amino acids long. Germline values: CDR1 MNHEY, CDR2 SMNVEV (reference sequence). The DNA for the CDR3 is TGTGCCAGCAGGGTTGAGGGTATGAACACTGAAGCTTTCTTT. Its protein is CASRVEGMNTEAFF.

This clone has more than one count but fewer than ten. This rearrangement joins TRBV29-1 to TRBJ2-4; TRBD1 matches at 7 bases. The CDR3 is made up of 16 amino acids. With 0 bases clipped from V and 5 bases from J, the junction kept 10 bases outside the gene matches. The germline CDR1 and CDR2 sequences are SQVTM and ANQGSEA. Here the CDR3 reads CSVEDRDRGIENIQYF. For the CDR3, the DNA is TGCAGCGTTGAAGATCGGGACAGAGGGATAGAAAACATTCAGTACTTC.

This clone turned up a few times. The chain uses TRBV28 and TRBJ1-2; tentative D call: TRBD1 (5 bases). The germline V and J ends were trimmed by 2 bases and 12 bases, with 22 bases remaining between them. The germline CDR1 and CDR2 sequences are MDHEN and SYDVKM. The CDR3 loop spans 15 amino acids. The CDR3 loop is CASSLTVQAAGGDTF. The CDR3 DNA sequence: TGTGCCAGCAGTTTAACGGTACAGGCTGCTGGTGGGGACACCTTC.

This clone was observed at least ten times. This chain joins TRBV15 and TRBJ2-5; TRBD1 is a possible D gene (5 bases). The CDR3 covers 13 residues. Germline lookup yields CDR1 LNHNV and CDR2 YYDKDF (reference sequence). Between the trimmed V and J ends, which lost 1 base and 5 bases, there was a span of 8 bases. CDR3 nucleotides: TGTGCCACCAGCAGAGCAGGGCCGGAGACCCAGTACTTC. Translating gives CATSRAGPETQYF.